The next 23 T cell receptor beta chains were all read from a single sample in a study of preoperative IRX-2 immunotherapy in early breast cancer. The treatment denotes: preoperative locoregional IRX-2 cytokine immunotherapy. Data came from immunoSEQ multiplex PCR; TCRdb stores just in-frame clones and leaves some out. The sample includes over 55,000 clones, around 94% of them seen just once. The sample here was taken from a patient treated with IRX-2 immunotherapy. Receptor source: a human donor with breast cancer.

V is TRBV5-1 and J is TRBJ1-1, with TRBD1 matching over 7 bases. The germline gives CDR1 SGHRS, CDR2 YFSETQ. CDR3 length: 14 residues. V shed 1 base and J 2 bases; nucleotides not matched to a gene: 2. CDR3 DNA sequence: TGCGCCAGCAGCTTGCGACAGGGCAACACTGAAGCTTTCTTT. It is translated as CASSLRQGNTEAFF.

The chain recombines TRBV7-9 with TRBJ1-1; D remains unclear. The CDR3 is made up of 12 amino acids. The germline V gene encodes CDR1 SEHNR and CDR2 FQNEAQ (reference sequence). With 6 bases removed from V and 9 bases from J, the gap between germline ends came to 14 bases. The CDR3, as DNA: TGTGCCAGCAGTTCAGGCACAGCTAAAGCTTTCTTT. Translated, it gives CASSSGTAKAFF.

This chain uses TRBV18 with TRBJ2-7, with D perhaps matching TRBD2 (5 bases). Trimming shortened V by 1 base and J by 0 bases, and 10 bases separated the two germline ends. The CDR3 consists of 15 residues. CDR1 and CDR2 (germline): KGHSH, LQKENI. The CDR3 bases are TGTGCCAGCTCACCACGTGGTGCGGGCTCCTACGAGCAGTACTTC. It specifies CASSPRGAGSYEQYF.

This clone was observed once. This chain links TRBV19 with TRBJ2-1; tentative D call: TRBD2 (6 bases). Germline-derived CDR1 and CDR2 are LNHDA and SQIVND (reference sequence). The CDR3 runs to 11 residues. Trimming took off 11 bases at V and 6 bases at J, with 11 bases between the two ends. Written as DNA, the CDR3 is TGTGCCTCGGGACTTTTCAATGAGCAGTTCTTC. As protein: CASGLFNEQFF.

The genes are TRBV27 and TRBJ2-1; no reliable D call. The V gene lost 3 bases and the J gene lost 5 bases, with 23 bases spanning the gap. This CDR3 is 18 amino acids long. The V gene's germline CDR1 is MNHEY and CDR2 SMNVEV (reference sequence). The CDR3 bases are TGTGCCAGCAGTTTGACCCGTTGGGGTGCGGACCCAAACAATGAGCAGTTCTTC. The encoded protein is CASSLTRWGADPNNEQFF.

The DNA of the CDR3 is TGTGCCAGCAGCTTATCGCGGACAGGGGATGGGGAGAAGTTCTTC. Translation: CASSLSRTGDGEKFF. J is TRBJ2-1 and V is TRBV7-9; TRBD1 agrees at 9 bases. The CDR3 consists of 15 residues. Germline V CDR1 and CDR2: SEHNR, FQNEAQ (reference sequence). V dropped 2 bases and J dropped 14; count of bases not matched to a gene: 13.

DNA of the CDR3: TGTGCCAGCAGACACGCCGCAACAGGGGACTACGAGCAGTACTTC. As protein: CASRHAATGDYEQYF. The gene calls are TRBV7-9 and TRBJ2-7; 7 bases align to TRBD1. This CDR3 has 15 residues. Germline CDR1 and CDR2: SEHNR and FQNEAQ (reference sequence). The V segment lost 6 bases and the J segment 3 bases; nucleotides outside the gene matches: 11.

J is TRBJ2-1 and V is TRBV18; D possibly corresponds to TRBD1 (6 bases). The CDR3 runs 15 residues. V was pared by 3 bases and J by 7 bases, with 16 bases between. Germline CDR1 and CDR2: KGHSH and LQKENI. The CDR3 reads CASSPTGNTGNEQFF. CDR3 bases: TGTGCCAGCTCACCTACAGGGAATACTGGGAATGAGCAGTTCTTC.

The rearrangement uses TRBV5-6 and TRBJ1-2, with 7 nucleotides matching TRBD1. The trim removed 5 bases at V and 4 bases at J, leaving 11 bases unmatched. Germline V CDR1 and CDR2: SGHDT, YYEEEE. CDR3 length: 15 residues. CDR3 sequence: CASSVPRGGGYGYTF. CDR3 sequence (DNA): TGTGCCAGCAGTGTACCCAGGGGGGGCGGCTATGGCTACACCTTC.

The genes are TRBV4-3 and TRBJ2-3, with 9 bases that match TRBD2. The CDR3 has 17 amino acids. Looked up from germline, CDR1 is LGHNA and CDR2 is YSLEER. With V trimmed by 4 bases and J by 4 bases, 12 bases remained unmatched. This chain's CDR3 is CASSLSAGGHFADTQYF. CDR3 coding DNA: TGCGCCAGCAGCCTGAGCGCGGGGGGGCATTTCGCAGATACGCAGTATTTT.

The V call is TRBV5-1, the J call TRBJ1-1; the D gene is possibly TRBD1 (5 bases). CDR3 length equals 15 residues. V shed 4 bases and J shed 3 bases, with 16 bases lying between them. CDR1 is SGHRS and CDR2 is YFSETQ in the germline V gene. In nucleotides, the CDR3 is TGCGCCAGCAGCACCGAGGCAGGGTGGGACACTGAAGCTTTCTTT. Its translation is CASSTEAGWDTEAFF. Full variable domain (missing parts from reference TRBV5-1 and TRBJ1-1): KAGVTQTPRYLIKTRGQQVTLSCSPISGHRSVSWYQQTPGQGLQFLFEYFSETQRNKGNFPGRFSGRQFSNSRSEMNVSTLELGDSALYLCASSTEAGWDTEAFFGQGTRLTVV.

With respect to this clone: Different DNA sequences within this sample yield the same CDR3. This chain uses TRBV19 with TRBJ2-2, with TRBD2 identical over 9 bases. The CDR3 has 15 amino acids. Germline CDR1 and CDR2: LNHDA and SQIVND (reference sequence). V shed 8 bases and J 5 bases; nucleotides not matched to a gene: 9. The CDR3 is CASRRAGGDTGELFF. CDR3 coding DNA: TGTGCCAGTCGACGGGCGGGAGGGGATACCGGGGAGCTGTTTTTT.

The chain carries TRBV19 and TRBJ1-2; no reliable D call. The germline CDR1 and CDR2 sequences are LNHDA and SQIVND (reference sequence). The V gene lost 3 bases and the J gene lost 8 bases, with 4 bases spanning the gap. The length of the CDR3 is 10 residues. CDR3 residues: CASSMDGYTF. As DNA, the CDR3 is TGTGCCAGTAGTATGGACGGCTACACCTTC.

The chain carries TRBV11-3 and TRBJ2-3; 11 bases fit TRBD2. The ends lost 1 base at V and 2 bases at J; junction bases unmatched: 2. Germline CDR1 reads SGHNT; CDR2 reads YENEEA. The CDR3 is made up of 16 amino acids. In DNA, the CDR3 is TGTGCCAGCAGCTTAGGGACTAGCGGGCTCACAGATACGCAGTATTTT. Its protein is CASSLGTSGLTDTQYF.

V and J are TRBV5-1 and TRBJ1-2; 7 positions agree with TRBD1. V lost 3 bases, J lost 3 bases, and 5 bases stayed unmatched. Germline V CDR1 and CDR2: SGHRS, YFSETQ. The CDR3 extends over 14 amino acids. CDR3: CASSSDRADYGYTF. The DNA of the CDR3 is TGCGCCAGCAGCTCAGACAGGGCCGACTATGGCTACACCTTC.

The CDR3 DNA reads as TGTGCCAGCAGCTTAGGAGGGGGGATCGGGGAGCTGTTTTTT. It yields the protein CASSLGGGIGELFF. This chain links TRBV13 with TRBJ2-2, with D perhaps matching TRBD1 or TRBD2 (6 bases each). The germline V gene encodes CDR1 PRHDT and CDR2 FYEKMQ (reference sequence). CDR3 length: 14 residues. V lost 0 bases and J lost 7, with 9 bases in between.

The V gene is TRBV2, the J gene TRBJ1-2; 7 nucleotides line up with TRBD1. Losses at the gene ends were 5 bases for V and 5 bases for J; bases not matched to a gene: 5. In germline, CDR1 is SNHLY, CDR2 FYNNEI. This CDR3 region has 13 residues. The CDR3 protein is CASSSGGGYGYTF. Written as DNA, the CDR3 is TGTGCCAGCAGTTCAGGGGGGGGGTATGGCTACACCTTC.

The chain carries TRBV1 and TRBJ2-3; the table gives TRBD2 as D, unverified against the DNA. TRBV1 is a pseudogene locus. This CDR3 region has 18 residues. Here the CDR3 reads CTSSQDGERGGSTDTQYF. CDR3 in DNA: TGCACCAGCAGCCAAGATGGCGAGCGGGGGGGTAGCACAGATACGCAGTATTTT.

The V and J genes are TRBV15 and TRBJ2-5; D ambiguous. Trimming removed 1 base at V and 4 bases at J, with 16 bases between. Germline CDR1 and CDR2: LNHNV and YYDKDF (reference sequence). The CDR3 runs 16 residues. The CDR3 DNA reads as TGTGCCACCAGCAGAGCTATCCACCGTCGAGGAGAGACCCAGTACTTC. Residues: CATSRAIHRRGETQYF.

The rearrangement links TRBV7-3 to TRBJ2-1; no clear D. The V gene lost 2 bases and the J gene lost 8 bases, with 13 bases spanning the gap. The length of the CDR3 is 14 residues. The V gene's germline CDR1 is SGHTA and CDR2 FQGTGA. As DNA, the CDR3 is TGTGCCAGCAGCTTACGAGTTGGGTGGGATGAGCAGTTCTTC. This encodes CASSLRVGWDEQFF.

The gene calls are TRBV7-9 and TRBJ2-4; 8 nucleotides match TRBD2. This CDR3 has 16 amino acids. Trimming removed 11 bases from V and 0 bases from J; junction bases left unmatched: 12. Germline loops: CDR1 SEHNR, CDR2 FQNEAQ (reference sequence). CDR3 nucleotide sequence: TGTGCCGGAGGCGGGAGGTCGAATGTAGCCAAAAACATTCAGTACTTC. Protein sequence: CAGGGRSNVAKNIQYF.

The rearrangement uses TRBV27 and TRBJ2-7; D unresolved. Trimming left V 5 bases short and J 1 base short, with 9 bases between. The CDR3 covers 13 residues. Per germline, CDR1 MNHEY and CDR2 SMNVEV (reference sequence). The CDR3 reads CASSAIQSYEQYF. In DNA, the CDR3 is TGTGCCAGCAGTGCTATACAGTCCTACGAGCAGTACTTC.

V gene TRBV6-1 combines with J gene TRBJ2-7, with a tentative D call TRBD2 (6 bases). V lost 7 bases to trimming and J lost 2 bases, with 12 bases between them. The CDR3 has 13 amino acids. Per germline, CDR1 MNHNS and CDR2 SASEGT. The CDR3 DNA sequence: TGTGCCAGCAACCTGGGGGGAACCTACGAGCAGTACTTC. It is translated as CASNLGGTYEQYF.